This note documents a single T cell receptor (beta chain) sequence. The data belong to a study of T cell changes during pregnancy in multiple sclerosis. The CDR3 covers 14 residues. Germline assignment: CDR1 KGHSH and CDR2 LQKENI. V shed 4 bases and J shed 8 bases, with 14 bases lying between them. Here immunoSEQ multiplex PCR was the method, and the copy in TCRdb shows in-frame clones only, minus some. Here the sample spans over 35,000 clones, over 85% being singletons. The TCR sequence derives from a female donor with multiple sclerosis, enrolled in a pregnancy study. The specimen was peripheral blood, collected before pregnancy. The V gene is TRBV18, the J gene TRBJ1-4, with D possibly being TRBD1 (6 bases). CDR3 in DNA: TGTGCCAGCTCACGGAACAGGGCGGAAGAAAAACTGTTTTTT. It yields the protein CASSRNRAEEKLFF. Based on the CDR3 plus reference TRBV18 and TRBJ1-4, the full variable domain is NAGVMQNPRHLVRRRGQEARLRCSPMKGHSHVYWYRQLPEEGLKFMVYLQKENIIDESGMPKERFSAEFPKEGPSILRIQQVVRGDSAAYFCASSRNRAEEKLFFGSGTQLSVL.